This TCR beta chain was identified in a study of vaccination and CD4 T cells after COVID-19. Germline CDR1 reads LNHDA; CDR2 reads SQIVND (reference sequence). The CDR3 extends over 15 amino acids. Trimming removed 6 bases from V and 1 base from J; junction bases left unmatched: 7. As to treatment: roughly 10-day PBMC culture with coronavirus spike peptide pools or control peptides (ViraFEST assay). This clonotype was detected only a few times. As yet, its antigen is unknown. Once obtained from cultured CD4+ T cells, the DNA was sequenced using the Oncomine TCR Beta short-read assay. TCRdb reprocessed the PCR reads via MiXCR and lists one record per CDR3 protein. The profile shows more than 12,000 distinct CDR3 sequences, 53% of them singletons.

The chain combines TRBV19 with TRBJ1-2; 8 bases map to TRBD1. The source was CD4+ T cells from blood, cultured in vitro, collected before SARS-CoV-2 vaccination. The TCR was taken from a human donor who had recovered from COVID-19. The CDR3 sequence is CASRAQGVNNYGYTF. The CDR3, as DNA: TGTGCCAGTAGGGCACAGGGGGTTAATAACTATGGCTACACCTTC.